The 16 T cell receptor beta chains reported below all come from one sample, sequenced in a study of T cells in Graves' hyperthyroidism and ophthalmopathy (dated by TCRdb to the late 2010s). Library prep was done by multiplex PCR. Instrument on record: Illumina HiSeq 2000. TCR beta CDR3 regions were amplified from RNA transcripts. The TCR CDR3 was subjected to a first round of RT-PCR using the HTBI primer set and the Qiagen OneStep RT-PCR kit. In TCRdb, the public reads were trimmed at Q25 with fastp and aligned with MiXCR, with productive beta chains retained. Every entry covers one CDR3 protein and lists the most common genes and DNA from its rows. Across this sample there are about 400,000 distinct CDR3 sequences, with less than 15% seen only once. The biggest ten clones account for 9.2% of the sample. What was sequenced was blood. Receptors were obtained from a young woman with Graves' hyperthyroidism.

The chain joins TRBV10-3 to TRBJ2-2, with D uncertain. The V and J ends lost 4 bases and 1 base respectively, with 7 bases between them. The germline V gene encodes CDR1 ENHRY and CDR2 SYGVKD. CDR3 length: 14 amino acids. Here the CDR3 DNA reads TGTGCCATCAGTGGGGCCGGGAACACCGGGGAGCTGTTTTTT. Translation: CAISGAGNTGELFF.

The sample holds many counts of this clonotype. The CDR3 DNA reads TGTGCCAGCAGCTTGGTTAATTCACCCCTCCACTTT. This codes for CASSLVNSPLHF. The chain combines TRBV11-2 with TRBJ1-6, with D hard to call. This CDR3 spans 12 amino acids. The germline CDR1 and CDR2 sequences are SGHAT and FQNNGV. V lost 3 bases, J lost 6 bases, and 3 bases lay in between.

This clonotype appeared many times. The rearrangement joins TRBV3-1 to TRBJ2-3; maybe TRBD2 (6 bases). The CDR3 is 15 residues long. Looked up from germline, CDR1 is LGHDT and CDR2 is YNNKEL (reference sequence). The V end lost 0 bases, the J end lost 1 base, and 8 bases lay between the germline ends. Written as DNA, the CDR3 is TGTGCCAGCAGCCAAGATACGGGGGGCACAGATACGCAGTATTTT. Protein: CASSQDTGGTDTQYF.

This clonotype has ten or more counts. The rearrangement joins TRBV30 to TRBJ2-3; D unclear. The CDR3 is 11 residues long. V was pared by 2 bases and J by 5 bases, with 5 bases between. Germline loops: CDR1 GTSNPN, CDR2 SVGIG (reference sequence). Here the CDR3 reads CAWSRKDTQYF. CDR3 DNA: TGTGCCTGGAGTAGAAAAGATACGCAGTATTTT.

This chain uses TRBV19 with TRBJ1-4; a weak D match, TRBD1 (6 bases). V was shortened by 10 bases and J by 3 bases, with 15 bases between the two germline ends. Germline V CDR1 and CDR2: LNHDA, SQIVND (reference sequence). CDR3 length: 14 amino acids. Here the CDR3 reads CATARGAANEKLFF. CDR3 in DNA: TGTGCCACCGCTCGGGGGGCGGCTAATGAAAAACTGTTTTTT.

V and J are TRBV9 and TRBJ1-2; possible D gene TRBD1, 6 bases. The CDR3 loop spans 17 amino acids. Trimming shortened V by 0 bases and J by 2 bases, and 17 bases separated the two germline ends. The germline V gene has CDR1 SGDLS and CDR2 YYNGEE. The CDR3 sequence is CASSVEGGGRKNYGYTF. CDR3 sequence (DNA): TGTGCCAGCAGCGTAGAGGGGGGGGGGAGGAAGAACTATGGCTACACCTTC.

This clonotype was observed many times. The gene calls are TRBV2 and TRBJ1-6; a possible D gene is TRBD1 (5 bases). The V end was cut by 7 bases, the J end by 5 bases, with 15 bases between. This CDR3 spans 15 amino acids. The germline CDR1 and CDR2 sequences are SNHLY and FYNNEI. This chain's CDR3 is CASKNRDGNNSPLHF. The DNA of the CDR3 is TGTGCCAGCAAGAACCGGGACGGGAATAATTCACCCCTCCACTTT.

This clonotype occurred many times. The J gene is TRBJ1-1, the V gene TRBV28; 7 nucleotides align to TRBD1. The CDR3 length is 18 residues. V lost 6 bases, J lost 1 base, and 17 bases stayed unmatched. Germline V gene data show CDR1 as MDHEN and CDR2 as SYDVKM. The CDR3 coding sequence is TGTGCCAGCAGCCTTAACCCGGGACAGCCTAATAAGAACACTGAAGCTTTCTTT. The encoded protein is CASSLNPGQPNKNTEAFF.

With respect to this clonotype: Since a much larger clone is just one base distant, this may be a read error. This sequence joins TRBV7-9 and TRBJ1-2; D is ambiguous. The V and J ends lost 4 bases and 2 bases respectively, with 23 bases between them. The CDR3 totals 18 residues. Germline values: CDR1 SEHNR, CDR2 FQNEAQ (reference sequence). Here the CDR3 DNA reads TGTGCCAGCAGCTCCAAAAGTGGCAGACCCCGACCCAACTATGGCTACACCTTC. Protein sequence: CASSSKSGRPRPNYGYTF.

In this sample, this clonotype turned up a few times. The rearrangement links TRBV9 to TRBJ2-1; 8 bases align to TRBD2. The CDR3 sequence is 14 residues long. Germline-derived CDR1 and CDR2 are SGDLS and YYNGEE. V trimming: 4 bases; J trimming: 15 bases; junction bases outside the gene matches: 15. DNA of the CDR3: TGTGCCAGCAGCCGATCCGGACTAGCCGGACGATCGTTCTTC. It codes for CASSRSGLAGRSFF.

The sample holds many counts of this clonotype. CDR3 in DNA: TGTGCCAGCAGTTTAACCCCTCAACAGGGAGGCTATGGCTACACCTTC. Its protein product is CASSLTPQQGGYGYTF. The V gene is TRBV27, the J gene TRBJ1-2; D perhaps matches TRBD1 (6 bases). Germline CDR1 is MNHEY and CDR2 is SMNVEV (reference sequence). V was cut by 2 bases and J by 4 bases, with 17 bases left in between. CDR3 length equals 16 residues.

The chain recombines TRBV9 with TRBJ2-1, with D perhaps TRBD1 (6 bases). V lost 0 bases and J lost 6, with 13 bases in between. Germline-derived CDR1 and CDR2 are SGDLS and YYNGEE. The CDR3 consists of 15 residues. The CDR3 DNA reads TGTGCCAGCAGCGTAGATCAGGGGCTGCCCAATGAGCAGTTCTTC. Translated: CASSVDQGLPNEQFF.

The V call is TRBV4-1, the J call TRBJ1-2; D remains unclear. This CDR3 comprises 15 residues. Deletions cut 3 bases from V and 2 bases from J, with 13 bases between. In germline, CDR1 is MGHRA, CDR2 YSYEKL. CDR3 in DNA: TGCGCCAGCAGCCACCCCGCTGTAGGGAACTATGGCTACACCTTC. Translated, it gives CASSHPAVGNYGYTF.

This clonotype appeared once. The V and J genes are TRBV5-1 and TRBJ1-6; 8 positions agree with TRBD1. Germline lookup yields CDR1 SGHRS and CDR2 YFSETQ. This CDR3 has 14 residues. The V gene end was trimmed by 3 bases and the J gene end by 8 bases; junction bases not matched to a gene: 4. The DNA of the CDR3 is TGCGCCAGCAGCTCGGACAGGGCGGATTCACCCCTCCACTTT. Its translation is CASSSDRADSPLHF.

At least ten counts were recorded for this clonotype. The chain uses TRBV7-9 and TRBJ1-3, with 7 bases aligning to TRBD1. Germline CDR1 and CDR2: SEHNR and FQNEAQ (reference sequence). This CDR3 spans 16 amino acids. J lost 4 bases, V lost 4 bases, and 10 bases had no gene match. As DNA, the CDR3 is TGTGCCAGCAGCTCCAAGACAGGGTTAGCCGGAAACACCATATATTTT. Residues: CASSSKTGLAGNTIYF.

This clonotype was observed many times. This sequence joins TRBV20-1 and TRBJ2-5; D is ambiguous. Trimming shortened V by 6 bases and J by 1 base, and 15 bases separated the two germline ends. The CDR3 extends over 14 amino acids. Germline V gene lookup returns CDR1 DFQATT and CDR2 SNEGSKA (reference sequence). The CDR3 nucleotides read TGCAGTGCCCCCGTAGCATCTCGCCAAGAGACCCAGTACTTC. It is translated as CSAPVASRQETQYF.